One and the same sample provided the 26 T cell receptor beta chains below, sequenced in a study of blood T cell repertoires in COVID-19. Sequenced by immunoSEQ multiplex PCR; TCRdb stores in-frame clones only, minus some. The sample lists 100,000 to 150,000 clones; around 83% were seen once. What was sequenced was peripheral blood. Receptor source: a woman aged 50 to 65 with acute or convalescent COVID-19.

In this sample, this clone turned up a few times. This sequence joins TRBV11-2 and TRBJ2-7, with TRBD1 as a possible D gene (6 bases). V was pared by 1 base and J by 4 bases, with 11 bases between. Germline V gene data show CDR1 as SGHAT and CDR2 as FQNNGV. The CDR3 is made up of 14 amino acids. CDR3 in DNA: TGTGCCAGCAGCTTAGGTGCAGGGGAATACGAGCAGTACTTC. It translates to CASSLGAGEYEQYF. Full variable domain (remainder filled in from reference TRBV11-2 and TRBJ2-7): EAGVAQSPRYKIIEKRQSVAFWCNPISGHATLYWYQQILGQGPKLLIQFQNNGVVDDSQLPKDRFSAERLKGVDSTLKIQPAKLEDSAVYLCASSLGAGEYEQYFGPGTRLTVT.

The rearrangement uses TRBV7-8 and TRBJ2-7; 11 bases map to TRBD2. V was clipped by 1 base and J by 2 bases; unmatched bases: 10. Germline values: CDR1 SGHVS, CDR2 FQNEAQ. This CDR3 is built from 18 residues. CDR3 sequence reads: CASSLETSGAHLTYEQYF. DNA of the CDR3: TGTGCCAGCAGCTTAGAGACTAGCGGGGCCCACCTAACCTACGAGCAGTACTTC.

The gene calls are TRBV5-6 and TRBJ2-1; 9 positions match TRBD1. Trimming at V came to 1 base and at J to 9 bases, leaving 8 bases not matched to a gene. The CDR3 is made up of 15 amino acids. Germline CDR1 reads SGHDT; CDR2 reads YYEEEE. This CDR3 reads CASSLRDRVLLEQFF. The CDR3 nucleotides read TGTGCCAGCAGCTTGCGGGACAGGGTATTACTTGAGCAGTTCTTC.

This clone has only a few counts. The chain joins TRBV18 to TRBJ1-6; D is perhaps TRBD1 (5 bases). Between the trimmed V and J ends, which lost 6 bases and 5 bases, there was a span of 17 bases. Germline CDR1 and CDR2: KGHSH and LQKENI. There are 16 residues in the CDR3. The CDR3 sequence: CASSPSEGRNNSPLHF. In nucleotides, the CDR3 is TGTGCCAGCTCCCCGTCGGAGGGGCGTAATAATTCACCCCTCCACTTT. The variable domain in full, with the rest retrieved from reference TRBV18 and TRBJ1-6, is NAGVMQNPRHLVRRRGQEARLRCSPMKGHSHVYWYRQLPEEGLKFMVYLQKENIIDESGMPKERFSAEFPKEGPSILRIQQVVRGDSAAYFCASSPSEGRNNSPLHFGNGTRLTVT.

The gene calls are TRBV6-4 and TRBJ1-5, with 9 bases that match TRBD1. The V and J ends lost 6 bases and 5 bases, in that order; junction bases with no gene match: 2. The CDR3 totals 13 residues. The germline V gene has CDR1 MRHNA and CDR2 SNTAGT. The CDR3 is CASSRDRDQPQHF. The CDR3 bases are TGTGCCAGCAGCAGGGACAGGGATCAGCCCCAGCATTTT.

This rearrangement joins TRBV5-6 to TRBJ1-6, with D maybe TRBD1 (5 bases). The CDR3 is 16 residues long. Looked up from germline, CDR1 is SGHDT and CDR2 is YYEEEE. Trimming left V 6 bases short and J 6 bases short, with 19 bases between. In nucleotides, the CDR3 is TGTGCCAGCACCCACATCTGGGTCGGGGGTAATTCACCCCTCCACTTT. Translating it yields CASTHIWVGGNSPLHF.

The V gene is TRBV5-3, the J gene TRBJ1-3, with D unclear. TRBV5-3 belongs to the ORF category, with a function that is uncertain. V was trimmed by 5 bases and J by 2 bases, leaving 17 bases between them. The CDR3 is 16 amino acids. This chain's CDR3 is CARRENRLQPGNTIYF. DNA of the CDR3: TGTGCCAGAAGAGAAAATCGGTTGCAACCTGGAAACACCATATATTTT.

The CDR3 DNA is TGTGCCAGCAGCGTAGGACCTAGCGCAGATACGCAGTATTTT. It translates to CASSVGPSADTQYF. The chain has TRBV9 and TRBJ2-3, with D maybe TRBD2 (6 bases). V was clipped by 0 bases and J by 4 bases, with 9 bases between them. Germline CDR1 is SGDLS and CDR2 is YYNGEE. The CDR3 is 14 amino acids. The whole variable domain, remainder taken from reference TRBV9 and TRBJ2-3, is DSGVTQTPKHLITATGQRVTLRCSPRSGDLSVYWYQQSLDQGLQFLIQYYNGEERAKGNILERFSAQQFPDLHSELNLSSLELGDSALYFCASSVGPSADTQYFGPGTRLTVL.

This clone was picked up a small number of times. The chain carries TRBV24-1 and TRBJ1-2; D might be TRBD1 (6 bases). V dropped 2 bases and J dropped 8 bases, with 14 bases sitting between them. There are 14 residues in the CDR3. Germline-derived CDR1 and CDR2 are KGHDR and SFDVKD. This CDR3 is CATSDSGRGGGYTF. The CDR3 DNA sequence: TGTGCCACCAGTGATTCCGGCAGGGGCGGCGGCTACACCTTC.

The chain links TRBV14 to TRBJ1-1; TRBD1 aligns across 9 bases. The CDR3 is made up of 17 amino acids. Germline assignment: CDR1 SGHDN and CDR2 FVKESK. The J segment lost 1 base and the V segment lost 4 bases, leaving 10 bases of the junction unmatched. The CDR3 spells CASSRLTGGDRNTEAFF. Written as DNA, the CDR3 is TGTGCCAGCAGCCGCCTCACAGGGGGCGATAGGAACACTGAAGCTTTCTTT.

The chain recombines TRBV5-6 with TRBJ1-1, with D uncertain. The germline V and J ends were trimmed by 2 bases and 0 bases, with 8 bases remaining between them. Germline V gene data show CDR1 as SGHDT and CDR2 as YYEEEE. The CDR3 is 14 amino acids. This CDR3 reads CASSFTPMNTEAFF. The CDR3 nucleotides read TGTGCCAGCAGCTTCACTCCTATGAACACTGAAGCTTTCTTT.

This clone was observed a few times. The chain is built from TRBV14 and TRBJ1-6, with D perhaps TRBD1 (5 bases). Germline-derived CDR1 and CDR2 are SGHDN and FVKESK. V was cut by 0 bases and J by 6 bases, with 9 bases left in between. The CDR3 extends over 15 amino acids. CDR3 sequence (DNA): TGTGCCAGCAGCCAAGACAGGGCTGGTAATTCACCCCTCCACTTT. Its protein is CASSQDRAGNSPLHF. The full variable domain, rest sourced from reference TRBV14 and TRBJ1-6, is EAGVTQFPSHSVIEKGQTVTLRCDPISGHDNLYWYRRVMGKEIKFLLHFVKESKQDESGMPNNRFLAERTGGTYSTLKVQPAELEDSGVYFCASSQDRAGNSPLHFGNGTRLTVT.

The J gene is TRBJ1-3, the V gene TRBV6-5, with unresolved D. The CDR3 length is 16 residues. Trimming stripped 0 bases from V and 0 bases from J, with 9 bases between. CDR1 MNHEY and CDR2 SVGAGI come from the germline V gene. The DNA of the CDR3 is TGTGCCAGCAGTTACTCACCAGATAACTCTGGAAACACCATATATTTT. Its protein product is CASSYSPDNSGNTIYF.

This clone was seen a single time. The CDR3 DNA is TGTGCCAGCAGTTACCGGACAGGGGTGATATACTATGGCTACACCTTC. Translating it yields CASSYRTGVIYYGYTF. The genes are TRBV6-6 and TRBJ1-2; 9 bases map to TRBD1. V was pared by 2 bases and J by 3 bases, with 7 bases of the junction left unmatched. The CDR3 has 16 residues. Germline V CDR1 and CDR2: MNHNY, SVGAGI (reference sequence).

This clone was counted a single time. Other nucleotide sequences from this sample produce the same CDR3. The chain uses TRBV12-5 and TRBJ1-5; D gene unclear. CDR3 length: 15 amino acids. V was clipped by 2 bases and J by 0 bases, with 8 bases between them. Looked up from germline, CDR1 is LGHNT and CDR2 is FRNRAP. The CDR3 spells CASGLRGNSNQPQHF. DNA for the CDR3: TGTGCTAGTGGTTTGCGGGGAAATAGCAATCAGCCCCAGCATTTT.

The gene calls are TRBV11-3 and TRBJ2-2; the match to TRBD2 covers 9 bases. The V gene end was trimmed by 4 bases and the J gene end by 6 bases; junction bases not matched to a gene: 6. The CDR3 consists of 15 residues. The germline gives CDR1 SGHNT, CDR2 YENEEA. CDR3 DNA: TGTGCCAGCAGCTCGGGACTAGCTGGGGCCGGGGAGCTGTTTTTT. Translating it yields CASSSGLAGAGELFF.

The chain uses TRBV5-1 and TRBJ1-3; 9 positions agree with TRBD1. Germline V gives CDR1 SGHRS, CDR2 YFSETQ. The length of the CDR3 is 15 residues. V lost 6 bases and J lost 4; bases outside the gene matches: 8. The CDR3, as DNA: TGCGCCAGCAATCCGGGACAGGGAGGAGGAAACACCATATATTTT. This encodes CASNPGQGGGNTIYF.

The chain has TRBV11-2 and TRBJ2-7; a weak D match, TRBD2 (6 bases). This CDR3 has 13 residues. Trimming took off 0 bases at V and 10 bases at J, with 13 bases between the two ends. Per germline, CDR1 SGHAT and CDR2 FQNNGV. The CDR3 is CASSLEEGSGQYF. CDR3 DNA: TGTGCCAGCAGCTTAGAGGAGGGTTCGGGCCAGTACTTC.

This chain connects TRBV6-5 to TRBJ2-7; 7 nucleotides match TRBD1. Germline values: CDR1 MNHEY, CDR2 SVGAGI. The junction had 9 bases not matched to a gene; V was cut back by 8 bases and J by 11 bases. This CDR3 region has 11 residues. In DNA, the CDR3 is TGTGCCAGCCCTTACAGGGGCCGGGAGTACTTC. Translation: CASPYRGREYF.

The V call is TRBV4-2, the J call TRBJ2-7, with unresolved D. V lost 0 bases and J 1 base, leaving 7 bases between the germline ends. The CDR3 contains 14 residues. Germline values: CDR1 LGHNA, CDR2 YNFKEQ. The DNA for the CDR3 is TGTGCCAGCAGCCAAGATCAGTTGTCCTACGAGCAGTACTTC. This sequence encodes CASSQDQLSYEQYF.

The chain joins TRBV29-1 to TRBJ1-1; D ambiguous. In germline, CDR1 is SQVTM, CDR2 ANQGSEA. V was cut by 4 bases and J by 0 bases, with 9 bases left in between. The CDR3 spans 13 residues. CDR3 residues: CSVGWRLNTEAFF. The CDR3 nucleotides read TGCAGCGTTGGCTGGAGACTGAACACTGAAGCTTTCTTT.

V and J are TRBV29-1 and TRBJ2-3; 7 nucleotides agree with TRBD1. The CDR3 has 14 amino acids. CDR1 and CDR2 (germline): SQVTM, ANQGSEA. V dropped 8 bases and J dropped 0; count of bases not matched to a gene: 8. CDR3 amino acids: CSTGTDLSTDTQYF. In DNA form, the CDR3 reads TGCAGCACCGGGACAGATCTTAGCACAGATACGCAGTATTTT.

V and J are TRBV11-2 and TRBJ1-6, with D possibly TRBD1 on 5 matching bases. From germline, CDR1 is SGHAT and CDR2 FQNNGV. The V gene lost 0 bases and the J gene lost 11 bases, with 17 bases spanning the gap. The CDR3 totals 16 residues. CDR3 sequence: CASSLDRGRAGTPLHF. In nucleotides, the CDR3 is TGTGCCAGCAGCTTAGATCGCGGCAGGGCAGGAACACCCCTCCACTTT. The complete variable domain, with remaining parts taken from reference TRBV11-2 and TRBJ1-6, reads EAGVAQSPRYKIIEKRQSVAFWCNPISGHATLYWYQQILGQGPKLLIQFQNNGVVDDSQLPKDRFSAERLKGVDSTLKIQPAKLEDSAVYLCASSLDRGRAGTPLHFGNGTRLTVT.

This chain links TRBV14 with TRBJ2-2; D possibly corresponds to TRBD2 (7 bases). Germline V lookup: CDR1 SGHDN, CDR2 FVKESK. The CDR3 is made up of 16 amino acids. V lost 1 base to trimming and J lost 3 bases, with 12 bases between them. CDR3 DNA sequence: TGTGCCAGCAGCCAAGTTGGGGGGGCTTACACCGGGGAGCTGTTTTTT. This codes for CASSQVGGAYTGELFF.

In DNA form, the CDR3 reads TGTGCCAGCAGCCCCCACGGGGGGAGTACGACAGATACGCAGTATTTT. The encoded protein is CASSPHGGSTTDTQYF. The chain combines TRBV5-4 with TRBJ2-3; TRBD2 matches 7 bases. This CDR3 is built from 16 residues. Unmatched junction bases numbered 11, after V lost 4 bases and J lost 3 bases. CDR1 and CDR2 from the germline V gene are SGHNT and YYREEE (reference sequence).

In regard to this clone: The sample contains more than one DNA sequence encoding this CDR3. The rearrangement links TRBV2 to TRBJ2-7, with a weak D call TRBD1 (5 bases). The V gene's germline CDR1 is SNHLY and CDR2 FYNNEI. This CDR3 contains 12 residues. V was trimmed by 5 bases and J by 3 bases, leaving 8 bases between them. CDR3 protein: CASSTQGYEQYF. CDR3 nucleotides: TGTGCCAGCAGTACTCAGGGCTACGAGCAGTACTTC.